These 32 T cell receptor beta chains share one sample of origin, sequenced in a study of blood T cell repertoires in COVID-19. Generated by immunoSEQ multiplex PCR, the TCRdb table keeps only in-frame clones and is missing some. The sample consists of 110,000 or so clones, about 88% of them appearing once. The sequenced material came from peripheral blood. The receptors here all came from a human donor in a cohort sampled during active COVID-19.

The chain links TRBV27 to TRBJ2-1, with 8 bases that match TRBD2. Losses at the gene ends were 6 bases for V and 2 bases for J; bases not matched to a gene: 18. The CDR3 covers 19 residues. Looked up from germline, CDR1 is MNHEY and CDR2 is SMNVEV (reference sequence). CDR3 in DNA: TGTGCCAGCAGCCCGCCTGTAGGAGCGGGAGCAGGGACCTACAATGAGCAGTTCTTC. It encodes CASSPPVGAGAGTYNEQFF.

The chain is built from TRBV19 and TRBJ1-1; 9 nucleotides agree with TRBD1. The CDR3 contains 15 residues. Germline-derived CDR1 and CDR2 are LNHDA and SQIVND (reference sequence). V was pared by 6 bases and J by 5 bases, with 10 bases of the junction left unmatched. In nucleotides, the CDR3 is TGTGCCAGTAGGAGCGACGGGACAGGGATTACTGAAGCTTTCTTT. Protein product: CASRSDGTGITEAFF.

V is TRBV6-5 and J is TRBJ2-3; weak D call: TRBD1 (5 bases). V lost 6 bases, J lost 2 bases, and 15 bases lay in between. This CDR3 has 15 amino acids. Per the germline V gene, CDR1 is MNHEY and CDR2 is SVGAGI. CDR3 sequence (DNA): TGTGCCAGCAGCCTACCCCCAGGGATCACAGATACGCAGTATTTT. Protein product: CASSLPPGITDTQYF.

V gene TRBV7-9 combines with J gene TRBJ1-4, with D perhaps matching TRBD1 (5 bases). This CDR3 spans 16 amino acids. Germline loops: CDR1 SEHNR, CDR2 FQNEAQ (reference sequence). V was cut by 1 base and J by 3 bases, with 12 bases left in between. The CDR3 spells CASSLGYGAPNEKLFF. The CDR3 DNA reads TGTGCCAGCAGCTTAGGGTATGGGGCCCCTAATGAAAAACTGTTTTTT.

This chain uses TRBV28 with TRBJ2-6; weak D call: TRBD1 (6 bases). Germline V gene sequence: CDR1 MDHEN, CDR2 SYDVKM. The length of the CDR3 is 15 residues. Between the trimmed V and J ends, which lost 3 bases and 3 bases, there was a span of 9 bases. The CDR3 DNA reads TGTGCCAGCAGTTTGTGGGGGCGTGGGGCCAACGTCCTGACTTTC. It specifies CASSLWGRGANVLTF.

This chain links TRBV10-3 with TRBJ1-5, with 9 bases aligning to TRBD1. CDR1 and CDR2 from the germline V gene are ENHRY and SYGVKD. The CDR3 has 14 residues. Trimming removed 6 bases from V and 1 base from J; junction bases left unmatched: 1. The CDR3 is CAIRGTGSNQPQHF. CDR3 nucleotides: TGTGCCATCAGGGGGACAGGGAGCAATCAGCCCCAGCATTTT.

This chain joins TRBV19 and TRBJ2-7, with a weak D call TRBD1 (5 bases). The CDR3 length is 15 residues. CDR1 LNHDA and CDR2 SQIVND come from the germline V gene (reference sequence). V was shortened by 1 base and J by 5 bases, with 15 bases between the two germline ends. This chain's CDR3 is CASSIVGREDNEQYF. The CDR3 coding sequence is TGTGCCAGTAGTATAGTGGGCAGGGAAGACAACGAGCAGTACTTC.

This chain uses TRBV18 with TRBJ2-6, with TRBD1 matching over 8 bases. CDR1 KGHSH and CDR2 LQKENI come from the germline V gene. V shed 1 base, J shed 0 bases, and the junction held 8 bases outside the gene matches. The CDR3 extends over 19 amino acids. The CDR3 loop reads CASSPQSGGFLSGANVLTF. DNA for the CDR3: TGTGCCAGCTCACCACAGTCAGGGGGCTTCCTCTCTGGGGCCAACGTCCTGACTTTC.

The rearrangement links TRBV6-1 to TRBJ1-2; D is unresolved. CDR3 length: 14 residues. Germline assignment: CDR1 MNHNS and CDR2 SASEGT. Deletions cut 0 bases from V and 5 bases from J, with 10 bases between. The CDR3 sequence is CASSEAEGPYGYTF. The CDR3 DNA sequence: TGTGCCAGCAGTGAAGCGGAGGGTCCTTATGGCTACACCTTC.

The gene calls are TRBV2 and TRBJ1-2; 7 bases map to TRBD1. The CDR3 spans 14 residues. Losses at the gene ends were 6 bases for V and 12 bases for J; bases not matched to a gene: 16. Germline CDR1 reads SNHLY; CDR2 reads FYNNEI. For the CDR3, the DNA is TGTGCCAGCAGAGGGACAGCTTACAAACGGGGAAACACCTTC. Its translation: CASRGTAYKRGNTF.

The DNA of the CDR3 is TGTGCCAGCAGGAGACAGGGGGCTAATGAAAAACTGTTTTTT. Amino acid sequence: CASRRQGANEKLFF. The chain uses TRBV2 and TRBJ1-4, with TRBD1 matching 9 bases. The CDR3 loop spans 14 amino acids. The germline CDR1 and CDR2 sequences are SNHLY and FYNNEI. The junction had 2 bases not matched to a gene; V was cut back by 6 bases and J by 3 bases.

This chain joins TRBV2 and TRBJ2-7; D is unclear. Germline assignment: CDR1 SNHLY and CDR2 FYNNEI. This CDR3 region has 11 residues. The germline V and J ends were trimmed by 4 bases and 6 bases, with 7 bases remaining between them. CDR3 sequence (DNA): TGTGCCAGCAGTGTTATATCCGAGCAGTACTTC. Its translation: CASSVISEQYF.

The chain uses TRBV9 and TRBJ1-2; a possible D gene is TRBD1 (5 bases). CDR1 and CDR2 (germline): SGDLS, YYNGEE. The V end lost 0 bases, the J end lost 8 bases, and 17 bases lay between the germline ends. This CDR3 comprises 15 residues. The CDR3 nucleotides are TGTGCCAGCAGCGTAGGTGAACCGCGGGGCTTCGGCTACACCTTC. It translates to CASSVGEPRGFGYTF.

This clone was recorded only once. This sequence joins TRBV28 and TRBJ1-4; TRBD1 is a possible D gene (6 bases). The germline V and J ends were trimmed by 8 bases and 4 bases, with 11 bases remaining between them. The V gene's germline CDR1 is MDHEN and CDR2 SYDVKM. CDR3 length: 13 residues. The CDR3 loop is CASGGRVNEKLFF. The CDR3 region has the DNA TGTGCCAGCGGGGGCAGAGTTAATGAAAAACTGTTTTTT.

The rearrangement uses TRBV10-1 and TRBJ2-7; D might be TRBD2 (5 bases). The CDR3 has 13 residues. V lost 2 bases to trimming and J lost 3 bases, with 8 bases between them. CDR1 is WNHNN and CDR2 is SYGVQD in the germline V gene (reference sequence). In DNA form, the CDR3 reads TGCGCCAGCAGTGAGGGGGAGTTCTACGAGCAGTACTTC. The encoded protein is CASSEGEFYEQYF.

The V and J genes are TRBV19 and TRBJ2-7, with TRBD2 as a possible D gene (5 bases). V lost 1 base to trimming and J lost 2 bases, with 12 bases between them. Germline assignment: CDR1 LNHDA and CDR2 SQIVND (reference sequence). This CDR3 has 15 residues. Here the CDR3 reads CASSIGTGWTYEQYF. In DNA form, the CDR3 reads TGTGCCAGTAGTATAGGGACTGGGTGGACCTACGAGCAGTACTTC.

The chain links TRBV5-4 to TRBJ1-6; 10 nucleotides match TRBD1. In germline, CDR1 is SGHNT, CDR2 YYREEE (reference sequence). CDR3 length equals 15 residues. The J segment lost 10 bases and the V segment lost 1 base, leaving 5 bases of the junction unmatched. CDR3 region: CASSLYVTGGSPLHF. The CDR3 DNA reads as TGTGCCAGCAGCTTGTACGTGACAGGGGGCTCACCCCTCCACTTT.

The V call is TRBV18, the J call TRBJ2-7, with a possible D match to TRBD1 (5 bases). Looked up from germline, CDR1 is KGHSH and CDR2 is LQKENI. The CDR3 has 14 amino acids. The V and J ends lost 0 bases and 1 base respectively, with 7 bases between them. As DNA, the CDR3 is TGTGCCAGCTCACCACCTAGGACATCCTACGAGCAGTACTTC. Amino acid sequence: CASSPPRTSYEQYF.

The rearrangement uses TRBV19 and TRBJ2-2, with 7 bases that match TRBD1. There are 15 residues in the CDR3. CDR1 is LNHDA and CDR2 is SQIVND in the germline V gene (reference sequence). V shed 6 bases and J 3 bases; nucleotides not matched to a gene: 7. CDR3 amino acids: CASRARDRHTGELFF. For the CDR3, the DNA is TGTGCCAGTAGAGCCCGGGACAGACACACCGGGGAGCTGTTTTTT.

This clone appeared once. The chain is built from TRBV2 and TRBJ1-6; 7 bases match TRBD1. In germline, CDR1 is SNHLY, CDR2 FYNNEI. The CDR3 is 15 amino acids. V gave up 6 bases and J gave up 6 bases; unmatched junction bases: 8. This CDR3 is CASRARDSVNSPLHF. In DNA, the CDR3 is TGTGCCAGCAGGGCCAGGGACAGTGTTAATTCACCCCTCCACTTT.

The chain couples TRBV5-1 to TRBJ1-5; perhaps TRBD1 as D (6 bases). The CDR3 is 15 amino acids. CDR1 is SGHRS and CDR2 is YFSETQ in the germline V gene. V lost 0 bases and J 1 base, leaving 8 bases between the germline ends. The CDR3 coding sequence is TGCGCCAGCAGCTTGGGGCAGGGGAGCAATCAGCCCCAGCATTTT. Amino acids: CASSLGQGSNQPQHF. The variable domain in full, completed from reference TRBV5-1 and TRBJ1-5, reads KAGVTQTPRYLIKTRGQQVTLSCSPISGHRSVSWYQQTPGQGLQFLFEYFSETQRNKGNFPGRFSGRQFSNSRSEMNVSTLELGDSALYLCASSLGQGSNQPQHFGDGTRLSIL.

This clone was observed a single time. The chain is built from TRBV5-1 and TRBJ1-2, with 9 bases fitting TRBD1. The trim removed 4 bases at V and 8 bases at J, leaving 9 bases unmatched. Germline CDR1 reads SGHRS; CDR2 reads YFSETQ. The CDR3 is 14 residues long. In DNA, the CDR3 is TGCGCCAGCAGCCTTCAACAGGGGGCGGAGGGCTACACCTTC. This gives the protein CASSLQQGAEGYTF.

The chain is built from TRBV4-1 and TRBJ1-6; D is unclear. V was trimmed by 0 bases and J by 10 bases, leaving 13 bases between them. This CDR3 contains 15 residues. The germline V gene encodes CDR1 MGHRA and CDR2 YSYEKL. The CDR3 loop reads CASSQERPGRSPLHF. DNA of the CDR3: TGCGCCAGCAGCCAAGAGAGGCCCGGAAGGTCACCCCTCCACTTT.

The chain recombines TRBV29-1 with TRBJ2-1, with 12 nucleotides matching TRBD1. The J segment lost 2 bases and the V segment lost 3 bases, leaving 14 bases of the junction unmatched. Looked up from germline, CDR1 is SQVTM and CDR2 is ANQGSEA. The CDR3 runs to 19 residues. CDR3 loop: CSVDRIRDRGQGAYNEQFF. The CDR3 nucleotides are TGCAGCGTTGATCGGATCCGGGACAGGGGGCAAGGAGCCTACAATGAGCAGTTCTTC.

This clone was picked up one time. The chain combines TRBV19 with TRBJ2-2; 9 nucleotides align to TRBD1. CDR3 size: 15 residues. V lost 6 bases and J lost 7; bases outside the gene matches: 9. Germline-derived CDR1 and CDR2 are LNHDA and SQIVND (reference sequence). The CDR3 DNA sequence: TGTGCCAGTAGAACAACGGGACAGGGTATCGGGGAGCTGTTTTTT. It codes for CASRTTGQGIGELFF.

CDR3: CASSFFRAIDYGYTF. CDR3 DNA: TGTGCCAGCAGCTTTTTCAGGGCTATAGACTATGGCTACACCTTC. The chain employs TRBV13 and TRBJ1-2, with TRBD1 as a possible D gene (5 bases). Per the germline V gene, CDR1 is PRHDT and CDR2 is FYEKMQ (reference sequence). The CDR3 covers 15 residues. V was shortened by 3 bases and J by 3 bases, with 14 bases between the two germline ends.

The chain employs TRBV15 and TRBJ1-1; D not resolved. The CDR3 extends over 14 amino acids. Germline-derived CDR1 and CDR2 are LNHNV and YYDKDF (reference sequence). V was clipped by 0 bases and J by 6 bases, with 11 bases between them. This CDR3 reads CATSRETWRPEAFF. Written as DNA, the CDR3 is TGTGCCACCAGCAGAGAAACCTGGAGGCCTGAAGCTTTCTTT. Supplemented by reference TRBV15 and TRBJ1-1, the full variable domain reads DAMVIQNPRYQVTQFGKPVTLSCSQTLNHNVMYWYQQKSSQAPKLLFHYYDKDFNNEADTPDNFQSRRPNTSFCFLDIRSPGLGDTAMYLCATSRETWRPEAFFGQGTRLTVV.

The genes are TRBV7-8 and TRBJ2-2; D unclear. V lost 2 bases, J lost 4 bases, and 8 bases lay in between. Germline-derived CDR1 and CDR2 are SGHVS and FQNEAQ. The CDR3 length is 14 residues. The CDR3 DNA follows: TGTGCCAGCAGCTTAATTCCGAGCACCGGGGAGCTGTTTTTT. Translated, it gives CASSLIPSTGELFF.

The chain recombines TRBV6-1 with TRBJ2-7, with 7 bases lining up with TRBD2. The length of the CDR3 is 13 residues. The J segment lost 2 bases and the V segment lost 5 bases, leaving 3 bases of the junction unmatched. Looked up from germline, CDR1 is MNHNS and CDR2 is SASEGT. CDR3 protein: CASSSGGTYEQYF. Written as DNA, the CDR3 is TGTGCCAGCAGTTCGGGAGGCACCTACGAGCAGTACTTC.

The CDR3 DNA follows: TGTGCCAGCAGCTCCTTCGGACAGGTAGCCTACGAGCAGTACTTC. Translating gives CASSSFGQVAYEQYF. V gene TRBV11-2 combines with J gene TRBJ2-7; 7 nucleotides line up with TRBD1. CDR3 length: 15 residues. Germline CDR1 SGHAT, CDR2 FQNNGV. Trimming took 4 bases from V and 2 from J; bases not matched to a gene: 8.

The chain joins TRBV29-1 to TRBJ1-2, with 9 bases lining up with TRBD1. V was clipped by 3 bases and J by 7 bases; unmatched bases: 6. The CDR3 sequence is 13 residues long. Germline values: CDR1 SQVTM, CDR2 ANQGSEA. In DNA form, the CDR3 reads TGCAGCGTTGAGAAGGACAGGGGCGCTGGCTACACCTTC. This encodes CSVEKDRGAGYTF.

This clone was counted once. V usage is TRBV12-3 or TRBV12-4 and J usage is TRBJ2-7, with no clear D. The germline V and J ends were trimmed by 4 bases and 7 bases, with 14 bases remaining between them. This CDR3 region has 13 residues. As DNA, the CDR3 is TGTGCCAGCAGTTCCCGCTCTAGAATAGAGCAGTACTTC. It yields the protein CASSSRSRIEQYF.